This T cell receptor (beta chain) derives from a study of shared clonotypes between healthy human individuals. Remarks on this clone: Antigen: not known.

Into CD45RA+ naive and CD45RA-negative memory subsets, the CD4+ cells were split. Study-wide results and limits: Approximately 5.1% was the fraction of naive CD4 clonotypes found shared across several donors. The study generally estimated greater richness for naive than memory subsets. Lower generation probabilities were found for non-shared clonotypes than for those shared by all four donors.

TCRdb's table, derived via immunoSEQ multiplex PCR, lists solely in-frame clones and lacks some. The sample holds roughly 2 million clones, around 95% seen once. Per germline, CDR1 KGHSH and CDR2 LQKENI. The CDR3 contains 15 residues. The ends were cut back, 4 bases at V and 2 bases at J, with 12 bases in the middle. Sequenced material: naive CD4+ T cells sorted from blood. Subset reported: CD45RA+ positively selected. The chain couples TRBV18 to TRBJ1-5; possibly TRBD1 for D (6 bases). This sequence originates from a man aged 18 to 29 in good health. DNA of the CDR3: TGTGCCAGCTCACAGACGAGGGGGGGCAATCAGCCCCAGCATTTT. Amino acids: CASSQTRGGNQPQHF.